The rows below give T cell receptor beta chains drawn from one sample of a study of T cells after yellow fever vaccination. TCRdb used MiXCR to reprocess the 5' RACE reads, holding one entry per CDR3 protein. This repertoire shows roughly 240,000 distinct CDR3 sequences, 6% to 8% found once; its top ten account for more than 1%. The sample in question was CD4+ T cells sorted from PBMCs, obtained on the day of the yellow fever booster vaccination. The receptors derive from a man aged 30-40 years who received the YFV17D yellow fever vaccine. Both conserved end residues are part of each CDR3. Each record gives: D gene, J gene, V gene, clone size, CDR3 protein, CDR3 DNA. The D gene is left open where the match is weak. Clone size appears in some rows only: once, few, many, or a class for an expanded clone.

D: .; J: TRBJ1-1; V: TRBV20-1; size: few; CDR3: CSARDSKAFF; DNA: TGCAGTGCTAGAGATTCAAAAGCTTTCTTT
D: TRBD2; J: TRBJ2-1; V: TRBV29-1; size: many; CDR3: CSVEGGAGKNNEQFF; DNA: TGCAGCGTTGAGGGGGGAGCGGGAAAAAACAATGAGCAGTTCTTC
D: .; J: TRBJ2-7; V: TRBV12-3/TRBV12-4; size: few; CDR3: CASSFAAGLYEQYF; DNA: TGTGCCAGCAGTTTTGCGGCGGGGCTCTACGAGCAGTACTTC
D: .; J: TRBJ1-1; V: TRBV29-1; size: few; CDR3: CSVRSGPWGTEAFF; DNA: TGCAGCGTCCGGAGCGGGCCCTGGGGGACTGAAGCTTTCTTT
D: .; J: TRBJ2-5; V: TRBV6-5; size: .; CDR3: CASSYGSGAYQETQYF; DNA: TGTGCCAGCAGTTACGGTTCGGGGGCCTACCAAGAGACCCAGTACTTC
D: .; J: TRBJ1-1; V: TRBV10-3; size: few; CDR3: CAIRRDMNTEAFF; DNA: TGTGCCATCAGGCGGGACATGAACACTGAAGCTTTCTTT
D: .; J: TRBJ2-3; V: TRBV5-1; size: many; CDR3: CASRIPAVSTDTQYF; DNA: TGCGCCAGCAGGATCCCAGCGGTGAGCACAGATACGCAGTATTTT
D: .; J: TRBJ1-1; V: TRBV6-5; size: few; CDR3: CASSFLGGTEAFF; DNA: TGTGCCAGCAGTTTCCTCGGAGGCACTGAAGCTTTCTTT
D: TRBD1; J: TRBJ2-7; V: TRBV7-9; size: many; CDR3: CASSLPWTGGANF; DNA: TGTGCCAGCAGCTTACCCTGGACAGGGGGCGCAAACTTC
D: .; J: TRBJ2-2; V: TRBV7-9; size: many; CDR3: CASSVYAGRDTGELFF; DNA: TGTGCCAGCAGCGTTTACGCGGGCAGGGACACCGGGGAGCTGTTTTTT
D: TRBD1; J: TRBJ2-1; V: TRBV29-1; size: many; CDR3: CSVEGAEDRSYNEQFF; DNA: TGCAGCGTTGAAGGGGCCGAGGACAGGAGCTACAATGAGCAGTTCTTC
D: .; J: TRBJ2-5; V: TRBV11-2; size: .; CDR3: CASSLGQVKQETQYF; DNA: TGTGCCAGCAGCTTGGGGCAGGTGAAACAAGAGACCCAGTACTTC
D: TRBD1; J: TRBJ2-5; V: TRBV7-2; size: few; CDR3: CASHRGRRETQYF; DNA: TGTGCCAGCCACAGGGGGCGCCGGGAGACCCAGTACTTC
D: .; J: TRBJ2-1; V: TRBV7-3; size: .; CDR3: CASSLTKEGDEQFF; DNA: TGTGCCAGCAGCTTAACAAAGGAGGGGGACGAGCAGTTCTTC
D: .; J: TRBJ1-2; V: TRBV20-1; size: many; CDR3: CTLSTIYGYTF; DNA: TGCACGTTATCCACTATCTATGGCTACACCTTC
D: TRBD2; J: TRBJ2-1; V: TRBV20-1; size: .; CDR3: CSVQDSGSRNEQFF; DNA: TGCAGTGTTCAGGATAGCGGGAGTCGGAATGAGCAGTTCTTC
D: TRBD1; J: TRBJ2-1; V: TRBV7-2; size: .; CDR3: CASSSRGTGSYNEQFF; DNA: TGTGCCAGCAGCTCCCGGGGGACAGGGAGTTACAATGAGCAGTTCTTC
D: .; J: TRBJ1-2; V: TRBV28; size: few; CDR3: CASSFYGAGSYGYTF; DNA: TGTGCCAGCAGTTTTTATGGGGCAGGGAGCTATGGCTACACCTTC
D: .; J: TRBJ2-3; V: TRBV20-1; size: .; CDR3: CSARARNRFTDTQYF; DNA: TGCAGTGCTAGAGCGAGGAACCGATTCACAGATACGCAGTATTTT
D: TRBD2; J: TRBJ2-7; V: TRBV7-9; size: many; CDR3: CAISGGLAGGPHSEQYF; DNA: TGTGCCATCTCAGGGGGACTAGCGGGAGGTCCTCATTCTGAGCAGTACTTC
D: .; J: TRBJ2-5; V: TRBV4-3; size: .; CDR3: CASSPARSLSQETQYF; DNA: TGCGCCAGCAGCCCGGCGAGGAGCCTATCGCAAGAGACCCAGTACTTC
D: TRBD1; J: TRBJ2-7; V: TRBV29-1; size: few; CDR3: CSVVPGTGGRGEQYF; DNA: TGCAGCGTTGTTCCCGGGACAGGGGGCCGGGGCGAGCAGTACTTC